A selection of T cell receptor beta chains follows, all from one sample in a study of T cells in Graves' hyperthyroidism and ophthalmopathy. TCRdb re-called the multiplex PCR reads with MiXCR, one entry per CDR3 protein. The sample includes more than 500,000 distinct CDR3 sequences, 14% seen only once; the top ten take approximately 13%. The sample consisted of blood. These receptors were obtained from a woman in her forties with Graves' hyperthyroidism. Both conserved end residues are part of each CDR3. A D gene is named only where the DNA matches it firmly. Clone size appears in some rows only: once, few, many, or a class for an expanded clone.

many,15,TRBD1,TRBJ2-1,TRBV5-1,CASSLEGQEYNEQFF,TGCGCCAGCAGCTTGGAGGGACAGGAATACAATGAGCAGTTCTTC
.,18,TRBD2,TRBJ2-2,TRBV9,CASSVQGEELAGNGELFF,TGTGCCAGCAGCGTTCAGGGGGAGGAACTAGCGGGGAACGGGGAGCTGTTTTTT
many,15,TRBD2,TRBJ2-1,TRBV7-2,CASSPQGLAWNEQFF,TGTGCCAGCAGCCCACAGGGACTAGCGTGGAATGAGCAGTTCTTC
many,16,TRBD1,TRBJ1-1,TRBV5-1,CASSEGQGAVNTEAFF,TGCGCCAGCAGCGAAGGACAGGGGGCAGTGAACACTGAAGCTTTCTTT
few,15,.,TRBJ1-1,TRBV7-3,CASSLKAGPVTEAFF,TGTGCCAGCAGCTTAAAGGCGGGGCCCGTTACTGAAGCTTTCTTT
few,14,.,TRBJ2-7,TRBV3-1,CASSRPGPSYEQYF,TGTGCCAGCAGCCGGCCAGGACCCTCCTACGAGCAGTACTTC
few,18,.,TRBJ2-3,TRBV9,CASSVGARAEGGTDTQYF,TGTGCCAGCAGCGTAGGGGCGCGGGCCGAGGGGGGCACAGATACGCAGTATTTT
many,15,TRBD1,TRBJ1-1,TRBV12-3/TRBV12-4,CASSLHAGGLTEAFF,TGTGCCAGCAGTTTACATGCAGGGGGGTTAACTGAAGCTTTCTTT
.,17,.,TRBJ2-1,TRBV19,CASSTPLYLSSYNEQFF,TGTGCCAGTAGTACCCCTCTTTACCTCAGCTCCTACAATGAGCAGTTCTTC
few,15,.,TRBJ2-7,TRBV5-6,CASSPRRGATYEQYF,TGTGCCAGCAGCCCGAGGCGCGGGGCCACCTACGAGCAGTACTTC
many,16,TRBD1,TRBJ2-5,TRBV7-3,CASSLIGQGSKETQYF,TGTGCCAGCAGCTTAATAGGACAGGGTTCTAAAGAGACCCAGTACTTC
many,14,.,TRBJ2-7,TRBV20-1,CSARDIQRAYEQYF,TGCAGTGCTAGAGACATTCAGCGGGCCTACGAGCAGTACTTC
many,14,TRBD2,TRBJ2-7,TRBV12-3/TRBV12-4,CASSFSGSGNEQYF,TGTGCCAGCAGCTTTAGCGGGAGTGGAAACGAGCAGTACTTC
.,12,.,TRBJ2-1,TRBV20-1,CSAPNTGNEQFF,TGCAGTGCCCCCAATACCGGGAATGAGCAGTTCTTC
.,13,.,TRBJ1-1,TRBV30,CAWRLGVRAEAFF,TGTGCCTGGAGATTGGGGGTCAGGGCTGAAGCTTTCTTT
many,16,.,TRBJ1-1,TRBV11-2,CASSFPSGGADTEAFF,TGTGCCAGCAGCTTCCCCTCGGGGGGGGCGGACACTGAAGCTTTCTTT
few,19,TRBD1,TRBJ1-1,TRBV4-1,CASSQDHGTAFFMNTEAFF,TGCGCCAGCAGCCAAGATCACGGGACAGCCTTTTTCATGAACACTGAAGCTTTCTTT
.,16,.,TRBJ2-1,TRBV18,CASSPPKGGIYNEQFF,TGTGCCAGCTCACCACCTAAGGGCGGGATATACAATGAGCAGTTCTTC
many,13,.,TRBJ2-1,TRBV20-1,CSAHLGVRNEQFF,TGCAGTGCTCACCTGGGAGTAAGGAATGAGCAGTTCTTC
.,17,TRBD1,TRBJ1-2,TRBV6-1,CASSPDRGLLSYYGYTF,TGTGCCAGCAGTCCAGACAGGGGCCTTTTGTCTTACTATGGCTACACCTTC
many,14,.,TRBJ2-5,TRBV3-1,CASSQAPYQETQYF,TGTGCCAGCAGCCAAGCCCCGTACCAAGAGACCCAGTACTTC
many,17,.,TRBJ1-1,TRBV4-1,CASSSVFRTGVNTEAFF,TGCGCCAGCAGCTCTGTGTTTAGGACCGGCGTGAACACTGAAGCTTTCTTT
many,12,.,TRBJ2-1,TRBV28,CASSTNNREQFF,TGTGCCAGCAGCACGAACAACAGAGAGCAGTTCTTC
.,17,.,TRBJ1-1,TRBV4-1,CASSQDAGGAGNTEAFF,TGCGCCAGCAGCCAAGACGCCGGGGGCGCGGGGAACACTGAAGCTTTCTTT
many,13,TRBD1,TRBJ1-4,TRBV28,CASRRGREEKLFF,TGTGCCAGCAGGAGGGGGCGCGAAGAAAAACTGTTTTTT
many,17,TRBD2,TRBJ2-1,TRBV11-3,CASSLDRFTSGRGEQFF,TGTGCCAGCAGCTTAGATAGGTTCACTAGCGGGAGAGGTGAGCAGTTCTTC
many,16,TRBD2,TRBJ2-7,TRBV27,CASRSRTSGSSYEQYF,TGTGCCAGCAGAAGTCGGACTAGCGGGAGTTCGTACGAGCAGTACTTC
many,14,.,TRBJ2-7,TRBV6-1,CASGRRREFYEQYF,TGTGCCAGCGGGCGGAGGAGGGAGTTCTACGAGCAGTACTTC
.,15,TRBD1,TRBJ1-4,TRBV15,CATSIVRTGNEKLFF,TGTGCCACCAGCATAGTACGGACAGGGAATGAAAAACTGTTTTTT
many,13,.,TRBJ1-1,TRBV11-2,CASSLSSHTEAFF,TGTGCCAGCAGCTTAAGTAGTCACACTGAAGCTTTCTTT
.,13,.,TRBJ1-1,TRBV10-3,CAISELAGTEAFF,TGTGCCATCAGTGAACTTGCGGGCACTGAAGCTTTCTTT
many,16,TRBD2,TRBJ2-7,TRBV11-1,CASSLLLAASSYEQYF,TGTGCCAGCAGCTTGTTACTAGCGGCCAGCTCCTACGAGCAGTACTTC
.,14,TRBD2,TRBJ2-5,TRBV20-1,CSARITSGQETQYF,TGCAGTGCTAGAATAACTAGCGGACAAGAGACCCAGTACTTC
.,11,.,TRBJ1-1,TRBV29-1,CSVTVNTEAFF,TGCAGCGTGACAGTGAACACTGAAGCTTTCTTT
.,13,.,TRBJ2-2,TRBV9,CASSVGVSGELFF,TGTGCCAGCAGCGTAGGGGTATCCGGGGAGCTGTTTTTT
many,17,.,TRBJ2-2,TRBV7-2,CASSSPSSGLNTGELFF,TGTGCCAGCAGCTCGCCATCCAGTGGCTTGAACACCGGGGAGCTGTTTTTT
many,14,.,TRBJ1-1,TRBV28,CASSLRGRGTEAFF,TGTGCCAGCAGTCTCAGGGGAAGGGGCACTGAAGCTTTCTTT
many,16,.,TRBJ2-7,TRBV6-5,CASSYSKSTGSYEQYF,TGTGCCAGCAGTTACTCGAAGAGTACTGGATCCTACGAGCAGTACTTC
.,14,TRBD2,TRBJ2-5,TRBV20-1,CSASGVAGRETQYF,TGCAGTGCTAGTGGGGTAGCGGGACGGGAGACCCAGTACTTC
.,13,.,TRBJ2-1,TRBV6-1,CAGRGGEYNEQFF,TGTGCCGGGAGGGGGGGGGAGTACAATGAGCAGTTCTTC
many,15,.,TRBJ2-1,TRBV2,CASSAADRYYNEQFF,TGTGCCAGCAGTGCTGCTGACAGGTATTACAATGAGCAGTTCTTC
few,16,.,TRBJ1-1,TRBV20-1,CSAGDLRNPMNTEAFF,TGCAGTGCGGGGGACCTAAGGAACCCCATGAACACTGAAGCTTTCTTT
many,14,.,TRBJ2-3,TRBV11-1,CASSFNRETDTQYF,TGTGCCAGCAGCTTCAACAGGGAAACAGATACGCAGTATTTT
.,12,.,TRBJ1-2,TRBV27,CASRGGLYGYTF,TGTGCCAGCCGCGGGGGGCTCTATGGCTACACCTTC
many,13,TRBD1,TRBJ2-3,TRBV30,CAWQGERTDTQYF,TGTGCCTGGCAGGGGGAGCGGACAGATACGCAGTATTTT
many,15,.,TRBJ2-1,TRBV18,CASSPAGFPYNEQFF,TGTGCCAGCTCACCGGCAGGTTTCCCTTACAATGAGCAGTTCTTC
.,13,.,TRBJ1-4,TRBV20-1,CSARDYNNEKLFF,TGCAGTGCTAGGGACTACAATAATGAAAAACTGTTTTTT
.,18,TRBD2,TRBJ2-7,TRBV19,CASSFAGLTSGRGYEQYF,TGTGCCAGTAGTTTTGCCGGATTGACTAGCGGGAGAGGGTACGAGCAGTACTTC
.,14,TRBD1,TRBJ2-7,TRBV28,CASVSTGGVYEQYF,TGTGCCAGCGTATCGACAGGGGGCGTCTACGAGCAGTACTTC
many,12,.,TRBJ1-5,TRBV28,CASSTEFRPQHF,TGTGCCAGCAGTACAGAGTTTCGGCCCCAGCATTTT
many,14,.,TRBJ1-5,TRBV27,CASSGRWSNQPQHF,TGTGCCAGCAGTGGACGGTGGAGCAATCAGCCCCAGCATTTT